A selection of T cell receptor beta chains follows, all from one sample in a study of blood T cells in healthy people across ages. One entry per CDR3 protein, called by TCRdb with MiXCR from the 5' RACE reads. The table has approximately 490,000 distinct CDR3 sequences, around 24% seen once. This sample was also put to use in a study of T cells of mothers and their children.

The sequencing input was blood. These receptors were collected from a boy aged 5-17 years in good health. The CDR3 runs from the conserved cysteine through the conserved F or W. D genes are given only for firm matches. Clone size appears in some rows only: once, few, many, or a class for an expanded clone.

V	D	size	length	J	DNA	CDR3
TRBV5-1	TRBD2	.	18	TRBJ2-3	TGCGCCAGCAGCCCAATGCCAAGCGGGAGCATTTTAGTAGATACGCAGTATTTT	CASSPMPSGSILVDTQYF
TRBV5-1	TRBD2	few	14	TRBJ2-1	TGCGCCAGCAGCTTCGGGAGGGGAGAGGGTGAGCAGTTCTTC	CASSFGRGEGEQFF
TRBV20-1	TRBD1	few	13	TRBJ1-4	TGCAGTGCAGCCGGGACAGGGGCGGAAAAACTGTTTTTT	CSAAGTGAEKLFF
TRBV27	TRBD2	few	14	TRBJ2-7	TGTGCCAGCAGTCGAACTAGCGGGGGCTACGAGCAGTACTTC	CASSRTSGGYEQYF
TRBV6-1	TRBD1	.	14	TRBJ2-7	TGTGCCAGCAGTGTATCGGACAGGCCGGCGGAGCAGTACTTC	CASSVSDRPAEQYF
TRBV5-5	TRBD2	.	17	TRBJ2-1	TGTGCCAGCAGCTTAAGGCTAGCGGAGAGCTCCTACAATGAGCAGTTCTTC	CASSLRLAESSYNEQFF
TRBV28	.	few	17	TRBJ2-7	TGTGCCAGCAGTTTAGGTAGCGCCAGGTTAAACTCCTACGAGCAGTACTTC	CASSLGSARLNSYEQYF
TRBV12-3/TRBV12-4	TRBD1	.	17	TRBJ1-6	TGTGCCAGCAGTTTAGGAACAGGGGCGTCCTATAATTCACCCCTCCACTTT	CASSLGTGASYNSPLHF
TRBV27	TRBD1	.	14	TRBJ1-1	TGTGCCAGCAGTCCACAGGGGGCGAACACTGAAGCTTTCTTT	CASSPQGANTEAFF
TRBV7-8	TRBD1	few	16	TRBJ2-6	TGTGCCAGCAGCCATGACAGGGGCGCTGGGGCCAACGTCCTGACTTTC	CASSHDRGAGANVLTF
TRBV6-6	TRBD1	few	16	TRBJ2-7	TGTGCCAGCAGTCCAGGACAGGGAGCGACATCCTACGAGCAGTACTTC	CASSPGQGATSYEQYF
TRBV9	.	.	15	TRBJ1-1	TGTGCCAGCAGCTTAATGCCAGGGGTAAACACTGAAGCTTTCTTT	CASSLMPGVNTEAFF
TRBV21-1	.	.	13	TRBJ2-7	TGTGCCAGCAGCAAAGGCCTTGCCTACGAGCAGTACTTC	CASSKGLAYEQYF
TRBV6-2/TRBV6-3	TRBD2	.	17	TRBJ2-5	TGTGCCAGCAGTTACTCCTGGACTAGCGGTAATCAAGAGACCCAGTACTTC	CASSYSWTSGNQETQYF
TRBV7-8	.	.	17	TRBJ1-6	TGTGCCAGCAGCCCTAGGGGGTCTATCGGGGAAGGGTCACCCCTCCACTTT	CASSPRGSIGEGSPLHF
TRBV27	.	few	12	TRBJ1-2	TGTGCCAGCAGTTCTAGAACAGGGCCGTACACCTTC	CASSSRTGPYTF
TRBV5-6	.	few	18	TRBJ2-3	TGTGCCAGCAGCCCCAAACTACAGGGTCTATATTCCACAGATACGCAGTATTTT	CASSPKLQGLYSTDTQYF
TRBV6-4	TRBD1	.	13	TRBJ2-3	TGTGCCAGCGCCCTTGACAGGGAAGATACGCAGTATTTT	CASALDREDTQYF
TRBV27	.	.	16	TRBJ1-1	TGTGCCAGCAGTTTATACGGCCGATCCTTAAACACTGAAGCTTTCTTT	CASSLYGRSLNTEAFF
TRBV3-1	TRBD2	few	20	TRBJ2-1	TGTGCCAGCAGCCAAGATGGGACTAGCGGGGGCCGGAGCTCCTACAATGAGCAGTTCTTC	CASSQDGTSGGRSSYNEQFF
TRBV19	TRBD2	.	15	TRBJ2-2	TGTGCCAGTAGTAATAGCGGGTACGCAGCCGGGGAGCTGTTTTTT	CASSNSGYAAGELFF
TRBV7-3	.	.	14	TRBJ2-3	TGTGCCAGCAGCCCGGGGCCCATCGGGGATACGCAGTATTTT	CASSPGPIGDTQYF
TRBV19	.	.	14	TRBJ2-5	TGTGCCAGTAGTATTGTAGGGATGCAAGAGACCCAGTACTTC	CASSIVGMQETQYF
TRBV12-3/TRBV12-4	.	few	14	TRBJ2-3	TGTGCCAGCAGTTTACGGCAGGAGACAGATACGCAGTATTTT	CASSLRQETDTQYF
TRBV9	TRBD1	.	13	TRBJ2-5	TGTGCCAGCAGCGCGGACAGGGTTGAGGAGCAGTACTTC	CASSADRVEEQYF
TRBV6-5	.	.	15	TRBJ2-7	TGTGCCAGCAGCCGAGACAGGGAGGGCTCCTACGAGCAGTACTTC	CASSRDREGSYEQYF
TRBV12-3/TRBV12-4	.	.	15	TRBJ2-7	TGTGCCAGCAGTTCCTACCGGACAGATCGTTACGAGCAGTACTTC	CASSSYRTDRYEQYF
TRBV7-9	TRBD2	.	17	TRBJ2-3	TGTGCCAGCAGCCCACGGGGGATAGCGGGAGGAACAGATACGCAGTATTTT	CASSPRGIAGGTDTQYF
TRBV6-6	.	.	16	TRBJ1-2	TGTGCCAGCAGCAAGAAGCAGGCCCCCGCGGCGGATGGCTACACCTTC	CASSKKQAPAADGYTF
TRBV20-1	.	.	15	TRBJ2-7	TGCAGTGCCCTCCCGACAGGTCCCCAATCCGGCGAGCAGTACTTC	CSALPTGPQSGEQYF
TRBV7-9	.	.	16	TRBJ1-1	TGTGCCAGCAGCCAGACCGTGGGGGCGTCCGACACTGAAGCTTTCTTT	CASSQTVGASDTEAFF
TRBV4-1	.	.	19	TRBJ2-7	TGCGCCAGCAGCCAAGATCGGGGCGTGGCCTCACCCTCTTCCTACGAGCAGTACTTC	CASSQDRGVASPSSYEQYF
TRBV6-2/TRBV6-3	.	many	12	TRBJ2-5	TGTGCCAGCAGCCCAGGGGAAGAGACCCAGTACTTC	CASSPGEETQYF
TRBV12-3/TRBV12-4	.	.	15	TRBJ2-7	TGTGCCAGCAGTTTCGGGGCCAGGGCTTCCTACGAGCAGTACTTC	CASSFGARASYEQYF
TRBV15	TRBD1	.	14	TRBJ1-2	TGTGCCACCAGCAGACGCCGACAGGGTGATGGCTACACCTTC	CATSRRRQGDGYTF
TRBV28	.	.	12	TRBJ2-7	TGTGCCAGCACCGACGGCTCCTACGGGCAGTACTTC	CASTDGSYGQYF
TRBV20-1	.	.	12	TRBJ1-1	TGCAGCTCGAGGGTGATGGGCACTGAAGCTTTCTTT	CSSRVMGTEAFF
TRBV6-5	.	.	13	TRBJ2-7	TGTGCCAGCAGTTACTCGGCAGAATACGAGCAGTACTTC	CASSYSAEYEQYF
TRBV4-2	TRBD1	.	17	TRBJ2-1	TGTGCCAGCAGCCAAGAGGCGGGACAGGGTTTTTACAATGAGCAGTTCTTC	CASSQEAGQGFYNEQFF
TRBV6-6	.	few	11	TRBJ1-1	TGTGCCAGCAGTCAGGACCTGAGGGCTTTCTTT	CASSQDLRAFF
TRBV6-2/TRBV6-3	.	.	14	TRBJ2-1	TGTGCCAGCATCGATGGGAGCTCCTACAATGAGCAGTTCTTC	CASIDGSSYNEQFF
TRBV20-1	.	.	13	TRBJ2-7	TGCAGTGCTAGTTTGAGGGATCCAGGAGAGCAGTACTTC	CSASLRDPGEQYF
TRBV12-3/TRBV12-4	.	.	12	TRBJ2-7	TGTGCCAGCAGATCCGACGGCTACGAGCAGTACTTC	CASRSDGYEQYF
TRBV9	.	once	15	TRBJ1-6	TGTGCCAGCAGCCCCCCGGGGGGCTATAATTCACCCCTCCACTTT	CASSPPGGYNSPLHF
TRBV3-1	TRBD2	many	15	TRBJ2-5	TGTGCCAGCAGCCCACTAGCGGGAGGCCAAGAGACCCAGTACTTC	CASSPLAGGQETQYF
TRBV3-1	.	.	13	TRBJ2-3	TGTGCCAACAGCCCTTACCGGGGCCTTACGCAGTATTTT	CANSPYRGLTQYF
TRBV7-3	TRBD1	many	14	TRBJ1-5	TGTGCCAGCAGCCTCACAGGGGTCACTCAGCCCCAGCATTTT	CASSLTGVTQPQHF
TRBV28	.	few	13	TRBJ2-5	TGTGCCAGCAGTCTCAGGGTGAGAGAGACCCAGTACTTC	CASSLRVRETQYF